Detailed here is one T cell receptor beta chain. Its antigen remains unidentified. The source of the sample is a study of T cell repertoires in cytomegalovirus infection. Study at large: Well-studied HLA-B-restricted CMV epitopes were used in the study alongside recently identified HLA-C-restricted ones.

This CDR3 has 15 amino acids. V lost 5 bases and J 2 bases, leaving 15 bases between the germline ends. Germline assignment: CDR1 SEHNR and CDR2 FQNEAQ (reference sequence). TCRdb called the reads again in MiXCR, with one record for every CDR3 protein. The table lists about 770,000 distinct CDR3 sequences, just under 30% of them singletons. V gene TRBV7-9 combines with J gene TRBJ1-2; the D is unclear. The specimen was cultured CD8+ T cells from PBMCs, collected from culture after CMV antigen stimulation. The sequence came from a human donor in good health (CMV status not recorded). Some clones in this sample may be carry-over from other donors' samples. CDR3 DNA: TGTGCCAGCAGCCGACCCCAGACGAGGAACTATGGCTACACCTTC. Translating it yields CASSRPQTRNYGYTF.